This T cell receptor beta chain was recorded in a study of PD-1 blockade in classical Hodgkin lymphoma. Sequencing was performed with immunoSEQ multiplex PCR; in TCRdb, only in-frame clones are kept and a portion is missing. Of about 28,000 clones listed, about 82% are singletons. This CDR3 is 15 amino acids long. Per the germline V gene, CDR1 is MNHEY and CDR2 is SVGAGI. Trimming removed 6 bases at V and 7 bases at J, with 22 bases between. Sample time point: cycle 4 day 1 (C4D1), after 6 weeks of nivolumab. Patients all relapsed after autologous stem cell transplantation, and there was variation in brentuximab vedotin exposure.

The gene calls are TRBV6-5 and TRBJ2-7; D tentatively fits TRBD1 or TRBD2 (7 bases each). The sample here was peripheral blood mononuclear cells (PBMCs), taken before the fourth cycle of nivolumab. The TCR was taken from a human donor with classical Hodgkin lymphoma. In DNA form, the CDR3 reads TGTGCCAGCAGGAGGGGAGGGGGCTTCTCGGGTGAGCAGTACTTC. Its translation is CASRRGGGFSGEQYF.